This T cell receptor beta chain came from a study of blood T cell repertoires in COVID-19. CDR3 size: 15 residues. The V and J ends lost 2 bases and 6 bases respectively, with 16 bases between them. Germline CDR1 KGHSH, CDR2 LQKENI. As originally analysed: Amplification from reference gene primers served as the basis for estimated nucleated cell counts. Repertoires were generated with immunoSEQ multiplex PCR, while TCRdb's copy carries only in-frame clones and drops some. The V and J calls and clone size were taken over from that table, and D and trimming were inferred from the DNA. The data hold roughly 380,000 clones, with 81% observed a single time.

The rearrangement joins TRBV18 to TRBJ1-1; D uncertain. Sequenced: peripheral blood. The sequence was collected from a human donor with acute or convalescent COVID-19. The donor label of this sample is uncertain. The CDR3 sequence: CASSPSIPGRAEAFF. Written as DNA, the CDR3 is TGTGCCAGCTCACCATCTATTCCCGGGCGGGCTGAAGCTTTCTTT.